This TCR beta chain stems from a study of tumor-infiltrating lymphocytes in primary liver carcinoma (dated by TCRdb to 2015 to 2018). For the study in its entirety: Of the five patients, three men and two women aged 30 to 69 years, four had hepatocellular carcinoma and one had combined HCC and intrahepatic cholangiocarcinoma. The five patients had tumors of stage T1-T3 N0M0, with maximum diameters ranging from roughly 4.2 to 10 cm. Each sample produced about 3.5 to 8 million productive TCRbeta reads, and read depth showed no significant difference between tissue types. TCRbeta repertoire sequencing, expression microarrays and whole-exome sequencing were combined in the study across five regions of each liver tumor, with adjacent normal tissue and blood also included. A total of around 35 specimens from 5 patients, comprising 25 or so tumor regions, 5 adjacent noncancerous liver tissues and 5 peripheral blood samples, were covered by TCRbeta repertoire sequencing. High reproducibility was observed for the technical replicate repertoires, with mean shared-clone rates approximately 0.9 and correlation coefficients above 0.98. Overall results and qualifications from the work: Comparison of CD4+ and CD8+ T cell repertoires was precluded by the use of bulk unsorted samples. Because only the TCR beta chain was sequenced and unpaired alpha chains were not captured, true repertoire diversity is likely underestimated. A significantly larger repertoire fraction was made up by the top 250 clones in tumors than in blood (p = 0.039). Only 4 or 5 patients were included in the study, and the authors note that the findings should be validated in a larger study. Consistent with antigen-driven expansion, pairs of tumor regions showed higher repertoire overlap (mean roughly 35%) than either tumor-adjacent pairs (around 17%) or tumor-blood pairs (around 14%).

Total RNA and DNA were co-extracted without cell sorting from roughly 20-30 mg of bulk tissue using the AllPrep DNA/RNA mini kit. Between late 2015 and early 2016, roughly 5 patients in China with histopathologically diagnosed primary liver carcinoma had their tumors surgically resected. At the time of sampling, the patients had chronic HBV infection and had not received any treatment. Pieces of fresh tumor and adjacent tissue were cut in half, with one half kept in RNAlater at -80 degrees C and the other half sent for histology. A constant-region primer and ProtoScript II reverse transcriptase were used to reverse-transcribe TCRbeta-specific cDNA from approximately 550 ng total RNA. The TCRbeta libraries were prepared through three rounds of nested multiplex PCR following a slightly modified ARM-PCR procedure. Each of the first two PCR rounds ran for approximately 10 cycles using multiplex TRBV1-TRBV30 forward primers together with a Cbeta reverse primer. Sample barcodes and Illumina adapters were added in a final 25-cycle PCR using Deep VentR polymerase. Amplicons of 200-500 bp were gel-purified with a QIAquick gel extraction kit before sequencing. The TCRbeta amplicons were sequenced with 250-bp paired-end reads on an Illumina HiSeq 2500. As for the original processing: To recover full CDR3 sequences, reads were quality-trimmed using Trimmomatic v0.33 and paired reads were then merged using FLASH v1.2.11. V, D and J germline segments were assigned to the rearranged TCRbeta sequences using MiGEC v1.2.1b. Clonotype statistics and Shannon-Wiener diversity indices were calculated with VDJtools v1.0.0. Except for diversity analysis, only each sample's 250 most abundant clonotypes were used in subsequent analyses to reduce sampling bias. TCRdb trimmed public reads at Q25 via fastp, called clones via MiXCR and kept in-frame beta chains. All rows with the same CDR3 protein become a single entry with the most common DNA and genes. The V and J calls were not made by the authors but by TCRdb's processing. Present in this sample are over 100,000 distinct CDR3 sequences, 55% to 70% of which were seen just once. The ten largest clones add up to over 8% of the sample.

This clonotype turned up a few times. Its antigen is currently not known. No base quality information exists; no much larger clone differs at one position. The CDR3 starts with the cysteine, ends with the phenylalanine, and has 17 residues. Only the CDR3 portion is preserved as DNA: 51 bases, with reading frame beginning at the first base. V and J are trimmed by 4 bases and 6 bases, and the gene matches miss 12 bases of the junction. Based on the germline V gene, the CDR1 and CDR2 sequences are SNHLY and FYNNEI. This chain is built from TRBV2 and TRBJ2-6; 7 bases in the junction line up with TRBD2. This receptor was taken from a woman aged 55-69 years with primary liver carcinoma and hepatitis B virus infection. The specimen sequenced was tumor-adjacent normal liver tissue. The CDR3 has the sequence CASSGLAVTLSANVLTF. The nucleotides are TGTGCCAGCAGTGGACTAGCCGTTACTCTGTCGGCCAACGTCCTGACTTTC. With the rest looked up from the reference TRBV2 and TRBJ2-6 genes rather than sequenced, the full variable domain is EPEVTQTPSHQVTQMGQEVILRCVPISNHLYFYWYRQILGQKVEFLVSFYNNEISEKSEIFDDQFSVERPDGSNFTLKIRSTKLEDSAMYFCASSGLAVTLSANVLTFGAGSRLTVL.